This entry features one TCR beta chain sequence. The data were taken from a study of blood T cell repertoires in COVID-19. Whole-study context: Spain, Italy and the United States supplied samples that represented acute and convalescent COVID-19.

After removal of 4 bases from V and 5 bases from J, the junction contained 11 bases not matched to a gene. Germline CDR1 reads SGHRS; CDR2 reads YFSETQ. The CDR3 is 17 amino acids. In the original workflow: Nucleated cell counts were estimated from reference gene primer amplification. Here immunoSEQ multiplex PCR was the method, and the copy in TCRdb shows in-frame clones only, minus some. V and J calls and clone size are as listed in that table; D and trimming were resolved from the DNA. The table shows roughly 80,000 clones, with roughly 85% occurring only once. The specimen sequenced was peripheral blood. The chain carries TRBV5-1 and TRBJ2-2; TRBD1 aligns across 10 bases. This clonotype was sampled from a woman aged 80 or over with active or convalescent COVID-19. The CDR3 sequence is CASSARDRGKGTGELFF. The CDR3 bases are TGCGCCAGCAGCGCCCGGGACAGGGGAAAAGGAACCGGGGAGCTGTTTTTT.